This T cell receptor (beta chain) emerged from a study of blood T cell repertoires in COVID-19. The data were produced by immunoSEQ multiplex PCR, yet TCRdb's version contains in-frame clones alone and is incomplete. There are about 320,000 clones in the sample; about nine tenths occur only once, and roughly 2.5% lies in the top ten. The CDR3 runs 16 residues. Germline V gene lookup returns CDR1 SQVTM and CDR2 ANQGSEA. After removal of 6 bases from V and 4 bases from J, the junction contained 15 bases not matched to a gene. The V gene is TRBV29-1, the J gene TRBJ1-2; 9 bases agree with TRBD1. Sequencing used PBMCs or T cells enriched from blood (not recorded which). The receptor comes from a man aged 55 to 70 who had recovered from COVID-19. The CDR3 region has the DNA TGCAGCGTGGGGGGGCTACAGGGGGCTGGCCCCTATGGCTACACCTTC. Translation: CSVGGLQGAGPYGYTF.